Below, one TCR beta chain is given with its context. Its antigen remains unknown. The CDR3 contains 15 residues. Germline CDR1 and CDR2: SGHDN and FVKESK. The ends lost 5 bases at V and 2 bases at J; junction bases unmatched: 4. This sample was included in a study of cytomegalovirus exposure and HLA in healthy donors. The wider study: The same platform as the approximately 700 first-cohort repertoires was used for the roughly 130 validation repertoires, a later analysis reported.

The donors were in the roughly 130-subject validation cohort, distinct from the roughly 700-subject first cohort. Clones were read by immunoSEQ multiplex PCR, and TCRdb kept only the in-frame ones, dropping some. This repertoire shows 150,000 to 200,000 clones, around 84% found once; its top ten account for about 16%. Whole-study results and caveats: Reports credit the classifier with highly specific, highly sensitive diagnosis of cytomegalovirus status.

This receptor was obtained from a man between 18 and 35 years old in good health and CMV-seropositive. This rearrangement joins TRBV14 to TRBJ2-1; 9 nucleotides align to TRBD2. Sample: PBMCs. The CDR3 loop is CASSSLAGAYNEQFF. The CDR3 bases are TGTGCCAGCAGCTCACTAGCGGGCGCCTACAATGAGCAGTTCTTC.